This T cell receptor (beta chain) was captured in a study of cytomegalovirus exposure and HLA in healthy donors. Findings and caveats of the study: Analysis performed later showed TCR beta chains linked to HLA being more clonally expanded than equally common others. Reportedly, fewer N-insertions than the approximately 680-donor mean appeared in an Asian-associated ancestry cluster in a later analysis. Later analysis identified several of the most significant clusters that appeared linked to common viral pathogens.

Amplification used 60 Vbeta primers and 13 Jbeta primers. Some clones are missing from TCRdb's copy, which holds only in-frame ones; the method was immunoSEQ multiplex PCR. The table has about 120,000 clones, 75% to 80% seen once. Deletions cut 0 bases from V and 1 base from J, with 11 bases between. CDR3 size: 15 residues. Germline V CDR1 and CDR2: SGHRS, YFSETQ. This clone was seen a handful of times. Its antigen is unidentified. The V gene is TRBV5-1, the J gene TRBJ2-7, with D possibly being TRBD1 (6 bases). The sequence derives from a woman under 40 in good health and CMV-seronegative. The specimen was PBMCs. The CDR3 loop is CASSLVSGASYEQYF. The CDR3 region has the DNA TGCGCCAGCAGCTTGGTTTCAGGGGCGTCCTACGAGCAGTACTTC.